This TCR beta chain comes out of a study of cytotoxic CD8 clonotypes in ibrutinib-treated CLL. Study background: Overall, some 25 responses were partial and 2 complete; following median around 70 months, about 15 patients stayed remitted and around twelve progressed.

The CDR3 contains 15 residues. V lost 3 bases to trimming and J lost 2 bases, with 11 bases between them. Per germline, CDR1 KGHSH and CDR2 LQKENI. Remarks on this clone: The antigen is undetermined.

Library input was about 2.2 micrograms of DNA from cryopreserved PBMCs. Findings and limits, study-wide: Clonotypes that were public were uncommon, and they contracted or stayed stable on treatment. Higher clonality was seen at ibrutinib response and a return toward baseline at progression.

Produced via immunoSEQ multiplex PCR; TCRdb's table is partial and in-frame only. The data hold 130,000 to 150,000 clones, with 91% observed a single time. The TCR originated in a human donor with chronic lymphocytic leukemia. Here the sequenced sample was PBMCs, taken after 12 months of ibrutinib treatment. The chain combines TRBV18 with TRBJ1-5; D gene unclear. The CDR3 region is CASSPEFGGNQPQHF. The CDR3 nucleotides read TGTGCCAGCTCACCCGAGTTCGGCGGCAATCAGCCCCAGCATTTT.